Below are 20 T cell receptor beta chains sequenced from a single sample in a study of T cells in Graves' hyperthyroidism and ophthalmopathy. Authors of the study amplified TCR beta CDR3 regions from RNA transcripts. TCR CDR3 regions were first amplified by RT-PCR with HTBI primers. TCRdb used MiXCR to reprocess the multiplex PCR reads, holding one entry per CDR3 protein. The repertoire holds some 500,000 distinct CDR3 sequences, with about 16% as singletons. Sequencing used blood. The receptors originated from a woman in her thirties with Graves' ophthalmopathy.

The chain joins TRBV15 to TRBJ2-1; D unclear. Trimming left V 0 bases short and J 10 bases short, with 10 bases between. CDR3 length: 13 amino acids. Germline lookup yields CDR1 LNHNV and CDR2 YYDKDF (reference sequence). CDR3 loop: CATSRDPGTEQFF. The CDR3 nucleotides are TGTGCCACCAGCAGAGATCCCGGTACCGAGCAGTTCTTC.

CDR3 DNA sequence: TGCAGCGCTGGAGGCGGCTCCTACGAGCAGTACTTC. Protein sequence: CSAGGGSYEQYF. The V and J genes are TRBV29-1 and TRBJ2-7; maybe TRBD2 (5 bases). The CDR3 consists of 12 residues. The V end was cut by 7 bases, the J end by 0 bases, with 10 bases between. In germline, CDR1 is SQVTM, CDR2 ANQGSEA.

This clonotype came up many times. The CDR3 sequence is CASSQDLVVGEKLFF. Written as DNA, the CDR3 is TGTGCCAGCAGCCAAGATCTGGTAGTCGGAGAAAAACTGTTTTTT. This chain joins TRBV3-1 and TRBJ1-4; D unresolved. V was shortened by 0 bases and J by 8 bases, with 13 bases between the two germline ends. The germline V gene has CDR1 LGHDT and CDR2 YNNKEL (reference sequence). The CDR3 loop spans 15 amino acids.

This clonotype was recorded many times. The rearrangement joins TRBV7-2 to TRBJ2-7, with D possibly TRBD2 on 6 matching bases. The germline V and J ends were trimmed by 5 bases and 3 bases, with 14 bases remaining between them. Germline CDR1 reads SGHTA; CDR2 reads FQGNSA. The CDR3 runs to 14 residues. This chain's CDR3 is CASSPRRRDYEQYF. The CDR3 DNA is TGTGCCAGCAGCCCCAGGCGGAGGGACTACGAGCAGTACTTC.

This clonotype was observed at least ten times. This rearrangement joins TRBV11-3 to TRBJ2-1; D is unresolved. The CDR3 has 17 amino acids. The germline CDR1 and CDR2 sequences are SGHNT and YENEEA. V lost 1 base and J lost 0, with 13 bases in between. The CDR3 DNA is TGTGCCAGCAGCTTAGGGTTTTCCGAGAGCTCCTACAATGAGCAGTTCTTC. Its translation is CASSLGFSESSYNEQFF.

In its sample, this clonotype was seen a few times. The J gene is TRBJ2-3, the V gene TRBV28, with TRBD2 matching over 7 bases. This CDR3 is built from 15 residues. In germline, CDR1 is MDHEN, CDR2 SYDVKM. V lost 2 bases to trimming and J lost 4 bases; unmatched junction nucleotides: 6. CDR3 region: CASSLRGVRADTQYF. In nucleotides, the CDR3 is TGTGCCAGCAGTTTACGGGGGGTTCGCGCAGATACGCAGTATTTT.

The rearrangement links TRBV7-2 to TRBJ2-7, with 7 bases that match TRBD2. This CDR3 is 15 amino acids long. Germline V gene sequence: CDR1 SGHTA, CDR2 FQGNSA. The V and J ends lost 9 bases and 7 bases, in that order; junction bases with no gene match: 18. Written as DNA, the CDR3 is TGTGCCAGTAGTCCCGCCGGGGCGGGAGTATGGGAGCAGTACTTC. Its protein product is CASSPAGAGVWEQYF.

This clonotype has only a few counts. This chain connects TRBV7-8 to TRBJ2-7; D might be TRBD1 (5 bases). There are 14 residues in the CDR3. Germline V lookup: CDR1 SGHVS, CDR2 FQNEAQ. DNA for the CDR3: TGTGCAACCCTCGCTGGGGCAGGACACTACGAGCAGTACTTC. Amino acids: CATLAGAGHYEQYF.

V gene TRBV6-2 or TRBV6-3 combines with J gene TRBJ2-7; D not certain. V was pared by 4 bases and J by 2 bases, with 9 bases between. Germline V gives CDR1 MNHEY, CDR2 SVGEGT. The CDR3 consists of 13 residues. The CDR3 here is CASSLIQAYEQYF. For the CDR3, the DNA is TGTGCCAGCAGTTTGATCCAAGCCTACGAGCAGTACTTC.

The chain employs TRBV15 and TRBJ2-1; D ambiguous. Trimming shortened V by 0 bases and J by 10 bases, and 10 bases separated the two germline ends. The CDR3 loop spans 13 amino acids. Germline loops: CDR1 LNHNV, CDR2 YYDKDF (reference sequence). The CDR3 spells CATSRDGLGEQFF. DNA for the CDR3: TGTGCCACCAGCAGAGACGGGTTGGGGGAGCAGTTCTTC.

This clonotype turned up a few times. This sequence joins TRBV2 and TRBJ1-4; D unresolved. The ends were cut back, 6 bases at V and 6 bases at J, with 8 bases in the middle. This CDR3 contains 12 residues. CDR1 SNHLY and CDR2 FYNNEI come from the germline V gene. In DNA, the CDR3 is TGTGCCAGCAGACCTGAGTATGAAAAACTGTTTTTT. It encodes CASRPEYEKLFF.

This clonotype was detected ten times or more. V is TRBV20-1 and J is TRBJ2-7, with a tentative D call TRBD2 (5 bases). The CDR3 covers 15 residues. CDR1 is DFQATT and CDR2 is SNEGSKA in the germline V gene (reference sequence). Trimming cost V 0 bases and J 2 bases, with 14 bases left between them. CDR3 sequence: CSARDTRGSTYEQYF. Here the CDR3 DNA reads TGCAGTGCTAGAGATACGAGAGGGTCAACCTACGAGCAGTACTTC.

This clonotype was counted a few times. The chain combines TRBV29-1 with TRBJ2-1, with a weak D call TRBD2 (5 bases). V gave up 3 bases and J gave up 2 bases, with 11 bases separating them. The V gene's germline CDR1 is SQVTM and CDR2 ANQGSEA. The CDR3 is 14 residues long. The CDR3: CSVDTSRPYNEQFF. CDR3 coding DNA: TGCAGCGTTGACACTAGTCGGCCCTACAATGAGCAGTTCTTC.

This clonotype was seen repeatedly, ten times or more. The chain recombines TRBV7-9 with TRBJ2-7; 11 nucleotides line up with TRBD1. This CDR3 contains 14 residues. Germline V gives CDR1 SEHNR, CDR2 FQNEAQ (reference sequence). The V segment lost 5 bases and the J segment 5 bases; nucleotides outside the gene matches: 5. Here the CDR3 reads CASSPGQGVHEQYF. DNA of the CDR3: TGTGCCAGCAGCCCGGGACAGGGGGTCCACGAGCAGTACTTC.

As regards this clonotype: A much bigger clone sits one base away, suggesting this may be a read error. Written as DNA, the CDR3 is TGTGCCTGGAGACTCTTGGACAGGCCTGAAGCTTTCTTT. It translates to CAWRLLDRPEAFF. The V gene is TRBV30, the J gene TRBJ1-1; 7 positions agree with TRBD1. This CDR3 region has 13 residues. V dropped 3 bases and J dropped 6; count of bases not matched to a gene: 7. Germline CDR1 reads GTSNPN; CDR2 reads SVGIG (reference sequence).

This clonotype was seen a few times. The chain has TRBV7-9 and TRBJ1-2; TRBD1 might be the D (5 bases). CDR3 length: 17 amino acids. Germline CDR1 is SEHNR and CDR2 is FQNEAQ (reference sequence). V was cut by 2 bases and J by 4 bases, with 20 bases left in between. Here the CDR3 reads CASSLLGGGALGYGYTF. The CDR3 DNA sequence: TGTGCCAGCAGCTTATTGGGCGGAGGGGCGCTTGGCTATGGCTACACCTTC.

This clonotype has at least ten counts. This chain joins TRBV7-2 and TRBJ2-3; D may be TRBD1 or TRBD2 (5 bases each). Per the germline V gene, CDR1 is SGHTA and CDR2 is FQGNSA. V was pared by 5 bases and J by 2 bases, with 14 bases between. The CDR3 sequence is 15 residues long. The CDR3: CASSHRDQNTDTQYF. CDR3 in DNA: TGTGCCAGCAGCCACCGGGACCAGAACACAGATACGCAGTATTTT.

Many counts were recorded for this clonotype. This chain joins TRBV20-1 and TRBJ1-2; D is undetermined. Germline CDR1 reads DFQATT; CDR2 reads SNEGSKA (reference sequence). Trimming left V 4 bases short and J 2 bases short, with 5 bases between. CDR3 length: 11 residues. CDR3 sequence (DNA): TGCAGTGCTACCCTAAACTATGGCTACACCTTC. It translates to CSATLNYGYTF.

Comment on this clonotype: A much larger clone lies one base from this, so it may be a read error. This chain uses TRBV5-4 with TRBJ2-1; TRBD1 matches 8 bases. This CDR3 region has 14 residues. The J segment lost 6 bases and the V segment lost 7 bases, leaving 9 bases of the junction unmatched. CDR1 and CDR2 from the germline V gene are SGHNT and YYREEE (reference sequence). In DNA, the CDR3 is TGTGCCAGCGGCTCGGGACAGGTGGCCAATGAGCAGTTCTTC. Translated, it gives CASGSGQVANEQFF.

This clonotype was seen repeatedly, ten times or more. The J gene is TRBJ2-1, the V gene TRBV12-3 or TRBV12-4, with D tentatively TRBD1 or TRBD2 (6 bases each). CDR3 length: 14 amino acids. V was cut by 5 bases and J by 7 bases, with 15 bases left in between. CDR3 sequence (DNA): TGTGCCAGCAGTCCCGGAGGGGGGCGGAATGAGCAGTTCTTC. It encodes CASSPGGGRNEQFF.